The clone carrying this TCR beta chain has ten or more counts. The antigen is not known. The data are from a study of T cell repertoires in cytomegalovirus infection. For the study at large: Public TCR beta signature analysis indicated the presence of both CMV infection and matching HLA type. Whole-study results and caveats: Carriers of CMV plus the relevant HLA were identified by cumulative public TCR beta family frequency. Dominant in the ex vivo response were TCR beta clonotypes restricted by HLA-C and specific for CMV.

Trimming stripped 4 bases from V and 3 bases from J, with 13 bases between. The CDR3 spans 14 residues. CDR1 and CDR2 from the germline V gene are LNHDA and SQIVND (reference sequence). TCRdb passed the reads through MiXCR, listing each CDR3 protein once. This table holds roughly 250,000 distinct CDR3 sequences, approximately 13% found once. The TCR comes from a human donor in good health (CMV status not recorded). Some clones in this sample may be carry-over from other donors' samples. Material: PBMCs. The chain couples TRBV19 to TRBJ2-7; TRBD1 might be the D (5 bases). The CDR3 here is CASSTSGHHYEQYF. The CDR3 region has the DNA TGTGCCAGTAGTACCTCCGGACACCACTACGAGCAGTACTTC.